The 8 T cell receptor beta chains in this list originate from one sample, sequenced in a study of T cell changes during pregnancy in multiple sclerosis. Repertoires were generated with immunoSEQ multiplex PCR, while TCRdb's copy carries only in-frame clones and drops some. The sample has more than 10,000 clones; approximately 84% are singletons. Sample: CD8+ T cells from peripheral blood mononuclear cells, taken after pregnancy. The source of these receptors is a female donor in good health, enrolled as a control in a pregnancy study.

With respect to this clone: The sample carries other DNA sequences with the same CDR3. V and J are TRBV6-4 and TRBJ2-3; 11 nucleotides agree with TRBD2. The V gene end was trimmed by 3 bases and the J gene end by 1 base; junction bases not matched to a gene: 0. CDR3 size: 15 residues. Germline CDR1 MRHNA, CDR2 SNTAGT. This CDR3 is CASSETSGGTDTQYF. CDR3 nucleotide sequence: TGTGCCAGCAGTGAGACTAGCGGGGGCACAGATACGCAGTATTTT.

CDR3 nucleotide sequence: TGTGCCAGCAGCCAAGGGGGTGATCTGGGGGAGCTGTTTTTT. Translating gives CASSQGGDLGELFF. V usage is TRBV7-3 and J usage is TRBJ2-2; D perhaps matches TRBD1 (6 bases). V gave up 5 bases and J gave up 8 bases, with 15 bases separating them. The CDR3 covers 14 residues. The germline gives CDR1 SGHTA, CDR2 FQGTGA.

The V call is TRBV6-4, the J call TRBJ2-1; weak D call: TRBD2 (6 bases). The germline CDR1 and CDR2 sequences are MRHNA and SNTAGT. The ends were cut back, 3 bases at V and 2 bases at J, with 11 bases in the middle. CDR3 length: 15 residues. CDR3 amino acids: CASSEEGGTYNEQFF. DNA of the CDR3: TGTGCCAGCAGTGAGGAGGGCGGGACCTACAATGAGCAGTTCTTC.

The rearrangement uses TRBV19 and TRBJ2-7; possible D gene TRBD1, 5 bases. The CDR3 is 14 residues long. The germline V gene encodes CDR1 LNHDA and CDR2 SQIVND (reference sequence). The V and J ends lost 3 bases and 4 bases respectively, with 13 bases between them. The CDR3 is CASSMGRVDYEQYF. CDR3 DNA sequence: TGTGCCAGTAGTATGGGCAGGGTGGATTACGAGCAGTACTTC.

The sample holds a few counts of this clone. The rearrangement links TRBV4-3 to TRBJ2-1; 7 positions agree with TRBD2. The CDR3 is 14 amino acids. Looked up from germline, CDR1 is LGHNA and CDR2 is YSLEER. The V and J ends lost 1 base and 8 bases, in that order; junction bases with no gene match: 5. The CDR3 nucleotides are TGCGCCAGCAGCCAAGGAGGGAGGGCCGATGAGCAGTTCTTC. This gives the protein CASSQGGRADEQFF.

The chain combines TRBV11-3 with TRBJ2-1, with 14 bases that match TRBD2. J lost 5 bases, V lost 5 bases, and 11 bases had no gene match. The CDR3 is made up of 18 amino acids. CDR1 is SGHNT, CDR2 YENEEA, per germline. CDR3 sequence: CASSLAGTSGSKDNEQFF. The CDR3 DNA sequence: TGTGCCAGCAGCCTAGCGGGGACTAGCGGGAGCAAGGACAATGAGCAGTTCTTC.

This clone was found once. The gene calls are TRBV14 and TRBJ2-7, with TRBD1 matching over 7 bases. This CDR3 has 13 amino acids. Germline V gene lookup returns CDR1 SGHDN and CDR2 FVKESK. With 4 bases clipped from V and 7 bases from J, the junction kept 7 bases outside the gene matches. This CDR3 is CASSRDSPSEQYF. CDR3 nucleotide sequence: TGTGCCAGCAGCCGGGACAGTCCTAGTGAGCAGTACTTC.

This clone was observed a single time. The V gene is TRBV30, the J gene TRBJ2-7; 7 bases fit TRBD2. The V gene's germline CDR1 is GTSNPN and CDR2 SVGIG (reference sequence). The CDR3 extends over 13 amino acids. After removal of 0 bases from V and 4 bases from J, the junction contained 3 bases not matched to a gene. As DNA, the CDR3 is TGTGCCTGGAGTGTAGACGGGGGGTACGAGCAGTACTTC. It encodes CAWSVDGGYEQYF.